These 11 T cell receptor beta chains were sequenced from one sample in a study of blood T cells in healthy people across ages. Primed by a sample-barcoded 5' primer and a J-beta primer mix, a second PCR proceeded for 7 to 11 cycles. Via MiXCR, TCRdb re-called the 5' RACE reads, giving one row per CDR3 protein. The data hold 780,000 or so distinct CDR3 sequences, with around 25% observed a single time. The sample also formed part of further work on T cells of mothers and their children.

The sample consisted of blood. The source of these receptors is a boy aged 5-17 years in good health.

This clonotype was detected only a few times. The rearrangement uses TRBV6-4 and TRBJ2-5; D is ambiguous. CDR1 MRHNA and CDR2 SNTAGT come from the germline V gene. This CDR3 contains 14 residues. V shed 3 bases and J shed 1 base, with 9 bases lying between them. The DNA for the CDR3 is TGTGCCAGCAGTGAAACGGCCACCCAAGAGACCCAGTACTTC. As protein: CASSETATQETQYF.

The chain uses TRBV28 and TRBJ1-4; TRBD1 might be the D (5 bases). Germline-derived CDR1 and CDR2 are MDHEN and SYDVKM. The length of the CDR3 is 15 residues. Trimming left V 6 bases short and J 8 bases short, with 19 bases between. CDR3 amino acids: CASRRQEGRVEKLFF. The CDR3 DNA reads as TGTGCCAGCAGGAGGCAGGAGGGGCGAGTGGAAAAACTGTTTTTT.

The chain links TRBV20-1 to TRBJ2-5, with TRBD1 identical over 8 bases. The CDR3 spans 16 residues. With V trimmed by 4 bases and J by 0 bases, 10 bases remained unmatched. Germline CDR1 is DFQATT and CDR2 is SNEGSKA (reference sequence). The CDR3, as DNA: TGCAGTGCTACACCCCGACAGGGGCCCAACCAAGAGACCCAGTACTTC. This sequence encodes CSATPRQGPNQETQYF.

This clonotype was observed a few times. This chain uses TRBV19 with TRBJ2-5, with TRBD2 matching over 12 bases. The J call is uncertain, as TRBJ2-7 better fits the DNA end. This CDR3 is built from 14 residues. Germline V gene sequence: CDR1 LNHDA, CDR2 SQIVND (reference sequence). The chain's CDR3 is CANRRTSGTYEQYF. CDR3 nucleotides: TGTGCCAATAGAAGGACTAGCGGGACCTACGAGCAGTACTTC.

The rearrangement joins TRBV7-2 to TRBJ1-5, with D hard to call. The V end lost 1 base, the J end lost 2 bases, and 12 bases lay between the germline ends. This CDR3 is 16 amino acids long. Looked up from germline, CDR1 is SGHTA and CDR2 is FQGNSA. This CDR3 is CASSLGGISGNQPQHF. In DNA form, the CDR3 reads TGTGCCAGCAGCTTAGGCGGGATAAGTGGCAATCAGCCCCAGCATTTT.

V is TRBV5-1 and J is TRBJ2-3; D is ambiguous. The V gene's germline CDR1 is SGHRS and CDR2 YFSETQ. The V end was cut by 2 bases, the J end by 8 bases, with 12 bases between. The CDR3 loop spans 13 amino acids. The CDR3, as DNA: TGCGCCAGCAGCTTTGAACGGGTCGGTACGCAGTATTTT. Its protein is CASSFERVGTQYF. Combining the CDR3 with reference TRBV5-1 and TRBJ2-3 gives the whole variable domain KAGVTQTPRYLIKTRGQQVTLSCSPISGHRSVSWYQQTPGQGLQFLFEYFSETQRNKGNFPGRFSGRQFSNSRSEMNVSTLELGDSALYLCASSFERVGTQYFGPGTRLTVL.

This chain joins TRBV29-1 and TRBJ2-5; either TRBD1 or TRBD2 may fit D (5 bases each). Germline CDR1 reads SQVTM; CDR2 reads ANQGSEA. Trimming removed 4 bases from V and 4 bases from J, with 13 bases in between. The CDR3 spans 13 residues. The CDR3 here is CSVAGRLGETQYF. In nucleotides, the CDR3 is TGCAGCGTTGCGGGACGGTTGGGAGAGACCCAGTACTTC.

This chain joins TRBV28 and TRBJ2-1; 15 bases match TRBD2. The J call may be mistaken, given a closer DNA end match to TRBJ2-5. Germline lookup yields CDR1 MDHEN and CDR2 SYDVKM. There are 15 residues in the CDR3. The CDR3 DNA is TGTGCCAGCAGTGGGACTAGCGGGAGGATGAAGACCCAGTACTTC. Translated, it gives CASSGTSGRMKTQYF.

The CDR3 sequence: CASSFLAASGSYEQYF. In DNA form, the CDR3 reads TGTGCCAGCAGCTTCCTCGCGGCTAGCGGGAGTTACGAGCAGTACTTC. The chain carries TRBV11-2 and TRBJ2-1, with 10 bases that match TRBD2. The DNA end lines up better with TRBJ2-7; the J call may be wrong. The germline V gene encodes CDR1 SGHAT and CDR2 FQNNGV. This CDR3 region has 16 residues.

The rearrangement joins TRBV29-1 to TRBJ1-1; 7 positions match TRBD1. Trimming took 6 bases from V and 1 from J; bases not matched to a gene: 8. CDR3 size: 14 residues. CDR1 SQVTM and CDR2 ANQGSEA come from the germline V gene. This CDR3 reads CSVADRTKNTEAFF. The CDR3 DNA reads TGCAGCGTCGCGGACAGGACAAAGAACACTGAAGCTTTCTTT.

In its sample, this clonotype was seen once. The junction differs from germline at one of its ends, possibly a read error. For the CDR3, the DNA is TGTACCAGCAGCTCGGGGGAGACCCAGTACTTC. Its protein product is CTSSSGETQYF. This rearrangement joins TRBV7-9 to TRBJ2-5; tentative D call: TRBD2 (5 bases). The germline gives CDR1 SEHNR, CDR2 FQNEAQ (reference sequence). The CDR3 length is 11 residues.